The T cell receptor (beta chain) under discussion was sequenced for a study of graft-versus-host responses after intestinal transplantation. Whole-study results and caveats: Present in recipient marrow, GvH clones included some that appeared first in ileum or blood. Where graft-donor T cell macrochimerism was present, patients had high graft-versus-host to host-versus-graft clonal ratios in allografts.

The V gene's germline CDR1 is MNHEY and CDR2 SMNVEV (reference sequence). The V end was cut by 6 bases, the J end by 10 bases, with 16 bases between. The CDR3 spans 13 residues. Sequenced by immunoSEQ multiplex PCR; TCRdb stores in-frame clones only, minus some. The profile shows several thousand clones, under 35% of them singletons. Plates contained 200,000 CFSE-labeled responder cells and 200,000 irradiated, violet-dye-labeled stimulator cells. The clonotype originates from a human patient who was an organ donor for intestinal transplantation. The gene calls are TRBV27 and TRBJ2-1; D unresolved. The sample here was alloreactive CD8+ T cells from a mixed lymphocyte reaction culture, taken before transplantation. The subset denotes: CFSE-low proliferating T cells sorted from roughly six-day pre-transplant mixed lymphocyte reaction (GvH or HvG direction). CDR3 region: CASSLVTSLEQFF. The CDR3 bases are TGTGCCAGCAGCCTGGTAACCAGCCTGGAGCAGTTCTTC.